The 7 T cell receptor beta chains listed next were all sequenced from one sample in a study of blood T cells in healthy people across ages. It was with a sample-barcoded 5' primer and a J-beta primer mix that a second PCR of roughly 7 to 12 cycles was run. TCRdb itself ran the 5' RACE reads through MiXCR, one entry per CDR3 protein. The table has some 1.8 million distinct CDR3 sequences, about two fifths seen once. The material sequenced was blood. Source of these receptors: a human donor in good health.

The rearrangement links TRBV29-1 to TRBJ2-1; 9 nucleotides match TRBD2. The CDR3 runs 13 residues. CDR1 SQVTM and CDR2 ANQGSEA come from the germline V gene. The J segment lost 4 bases and the V segment lost 7 bases, leaving 5 bases of the junction unmatched. The CDR3 DNA follows: TGCAGCGGGCGGGAGGGCCAGTACAATGAGCAGTTCTTC. Amino acid sequence: CSGREGQYNEQFF.

The chain has TRBV13 and TRBJ2-3; D is unclear. This CDR3 has 14 residues. V lost 0 bases to trimming and J lost 2 bases, with 6 bases between them. Germline V lookup: CDR1 PRHDT, CDR2 FYEKMQ (reference sequence). CDR3 loop: CASSLGHLTDTQYF. The CDR3 bases are TGTGCCAGCAGCTTAGGCCACCTCACAGATACGCAGTATTTT.

The chain links TRBV5-1 to TRBJ2-1; tentative D call: TRBD1 (6 bases). The germline V gene encodes CDR1 SGHRS and CDR2 YFSETQ. V was clipped by 2 bases and J by 10 bases, with 13 bases between them. CDR3 length: 13 amino acids. CDR3 amino acids: CASSLNRAYEQFF. The CDR3, as DNA: TGCGCCAGCAGCTTAAACAGGGCCTACGAGCAGTTCTTC.

This sequence joins TRBV12-3 or TRBV12-4 and TRBJ2-1, with D hard to call. The CDR3 is 14 residues long. Trimming took 7 bases from V and 0 from J, leaving 10 bases between them. The CDR3 protein is CASTHRSSYNEQFF. As DNA, the CDR3 is TGTGCCAGCACCCACAGAAGCTCCTACAATGAGCAGTTCTTC.

The chain joins TRBV12-3 or TRBV12-4 to TRBJ1-2; tentatively, D is TRBD1 (6 bases). This CDR3 is built from 15 residues. Deletions cut 2 bases from V and 5 bases from J, with 15 bases between. This CDR3 reads CASSLNVGGAYGYTF. The CDR3, as DNA: TGTGCCAGCAGTTTAAATGTCGGGGGCGCTTATGGCTACACCTTC.

J is TRBJ1-2 and V is TRBV20-1; D is perhaps TRBD1 (5 bases). CDR1 is DFQATT, CDR2 SNEGSKA, per germline (reference sequence). The CDR3 has 14 amino acids. V lost 6 bases to trimming and J lost 5 bases, with 19 bases between them. The CDR3 spells CSAPDAGRTYGYTF. CDR3 in DNA: TGCAGTGCCCCAGATGCGGGACGAACTTATGGCTACACCTTC.

This clonotype showed up just a few times. The chain has TRBV29-1 and TRBJ1-4; no firm D call. CDR1 is SQVTM and CDR2 is ANQGSEA in the germline V gene. V gave up 7 bases and J gave up 11 bases, with 14 bases separating them. The CDR3 has 11 amino acids. The CDR3 sequence: CSAGMVGKLFF. CDR3 DNA sequence: TGCAGCGCCGGGATGGTGGGGAAACTGTTTTTT.